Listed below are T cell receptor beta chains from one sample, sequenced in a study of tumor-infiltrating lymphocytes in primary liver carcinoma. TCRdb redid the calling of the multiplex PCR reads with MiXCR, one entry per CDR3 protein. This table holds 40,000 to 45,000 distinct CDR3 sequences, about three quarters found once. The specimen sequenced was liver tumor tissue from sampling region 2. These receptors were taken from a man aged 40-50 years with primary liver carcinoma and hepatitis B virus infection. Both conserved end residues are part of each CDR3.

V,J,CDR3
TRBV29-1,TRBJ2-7,CIAGWGNHEQCF
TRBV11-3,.,CASSLDLGVTQPQYF
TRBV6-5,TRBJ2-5,CASSYSSSVGSQETQYF
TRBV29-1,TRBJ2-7,CSVAPTRLHEPYF
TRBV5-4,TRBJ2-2,CASIPGGDGTGKLFF
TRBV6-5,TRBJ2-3,CANSSVPLSGGTDAQYF
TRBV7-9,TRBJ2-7,CVSSLNQAYEQYF
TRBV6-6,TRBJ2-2,CASSFSPTRELFF
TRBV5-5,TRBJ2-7,CASSLPTGYKQYF
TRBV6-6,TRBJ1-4,CASSYWGENERPFF
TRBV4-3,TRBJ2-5,CASNHRGQGEETQYF
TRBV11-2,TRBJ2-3,CASRLDPGETSADTLYF
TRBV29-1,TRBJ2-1,CSVKSYDEQFF
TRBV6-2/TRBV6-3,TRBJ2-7,CASSFKVSYEQYF
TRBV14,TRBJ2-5,CAGSQDNSESQYF
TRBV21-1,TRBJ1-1,CASSETGMGTEAFF
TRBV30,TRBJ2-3,CAWSQSVRDTQYF
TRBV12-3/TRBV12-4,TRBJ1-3,CASSFGSRGYYGNTIYF
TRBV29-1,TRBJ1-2,CSLVPVNYGYTF
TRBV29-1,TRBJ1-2,CSVEAGEGVVGYIF
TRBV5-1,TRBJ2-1,CASNQQGQLDEQFF
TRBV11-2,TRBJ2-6,CASSMGGDRGISLSGAIVPTF
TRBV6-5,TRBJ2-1,CASSEDRVVNEQFF
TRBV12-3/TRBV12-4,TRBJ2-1,CASSLETEQFF
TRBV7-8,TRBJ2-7,CVSSIAGDRAHEQYF
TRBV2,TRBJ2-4,CVSSARGQINIQYF
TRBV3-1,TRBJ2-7,CASSQARRGNEQYF
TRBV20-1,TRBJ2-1,CSARGTGDHEQFF
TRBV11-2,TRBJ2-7,CASSLWGYKQYF
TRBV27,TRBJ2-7,CASSLKGTDSYEQYF
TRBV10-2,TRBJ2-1,CVSSESLIGEQFF
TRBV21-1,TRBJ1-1,CASSHYRESTEAFF
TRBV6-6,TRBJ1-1,CASSTVGSTEAFF
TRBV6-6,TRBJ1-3,CVSSYENTIYF
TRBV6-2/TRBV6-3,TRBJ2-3,CASSFLGRHGGDTQYF
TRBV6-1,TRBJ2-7,CASNETGVSSYELYF
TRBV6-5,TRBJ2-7,CASSYMGPATPIPYEQYF
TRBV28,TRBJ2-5,CASSFHSPGEEAQYF
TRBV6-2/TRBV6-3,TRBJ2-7,CASSLWSGPYEQYF
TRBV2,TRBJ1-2,CARQLGKVDGGYTF
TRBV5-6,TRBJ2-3,CASSRLGTQYF
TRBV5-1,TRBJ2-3,CTSSLNSRGSTDTQYF
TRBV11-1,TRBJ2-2,CASCFWDTGQLFF
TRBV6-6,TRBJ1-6,CARSNTGISPLHF
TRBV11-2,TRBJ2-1,CASSYTTGEKFF
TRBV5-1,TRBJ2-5,CASSLEADRETQYF
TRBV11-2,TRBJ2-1,CASGLSSLGHEQFF
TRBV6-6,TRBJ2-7,CANCHRAGGSTYEQYF
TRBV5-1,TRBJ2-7,CASTQSPSAEYGQYF
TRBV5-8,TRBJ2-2,CASSSALNIRELFF
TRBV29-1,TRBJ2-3,CSAGVGTGTDTQYF